The 24 T cell receptor beta chains in this list originate from one sample, sequenced in a study of T-cell reconstitution after alpha-beta-depleted transplantation in children. The TCRbeta library incorporated unique molecular identifiers. TCRdb reanalysed the PCR reads using MiXCR and keeps one entry per CDR3 protein. The table lists approximately 170,000 distinct CDR3 sequences, approximately 10% of them singletons. The sample was PBMCs, taken before TCRalphabeta/CD19-depleted stem cell transplant. Receptor source: a boy aged 2-15 years with acute myeloid leukemia, due to receive a stem cell transplant.

In its sample, this clonotype was seen many times. This chain links TRBV29-1 with TRBJ2-1; maybe TRBD2 (6 bases). CDR3 length: 15 residues. Germline CDR1 and CDR2: SQVTM and ANQGSEA. Trimming removed 0 bases from V and 3 bases from J, with 12 bases in between. CDR3 in amino acids: CSVEDRGVVYNEQFF. The CDR3 coding sequence is TGCAGCGTTGAAGACCGCGGGGTGGTCTACAATGAGCAGTTCTTC.

This clonotype was detected ten times or more. This chain uses TRBV12-3 or TRBV12-4 with TRBJ1-5; D is uncertain. This CDR3 is built from 15 residues. V gave up 3 bases and J gave up 9 bases, with 18 bases separating them. This chain's CDR3 is CASSFADAASWPQHF. The CDR3 nucleotides read TGTGCCAGCAGTTTCGCAGATGCGGCAAGTTGGCCCCAGCATTTT.

Concerning this clonotype itself: Germline and junction disagree at one end, which may indicate a read error. The V call is TRBV11-2, the J call TRBJ2-1, with TRBD2 matching over 10 bases. The CDR3 contains 18 residues. Germline loops: CDR1 SGHAT, CDR2 FQNNGV. The DNA for the CDR3 is TGTACCAGCTGCCTCACTAGCGGGAAGGGTTACTCCTACAATGAGCAGTTCTTC. Amino acids: CTSCLTSGKGYSYNEQFF.

This clonotype was picked up a small number of times. The CDR3 spells CASSWGGGSSSYNEQFF. CDR3 coding DNA: TGCGCCAGCAGCTGGGGGGGGGGTTCTAGCTCCTACAATGAGCAGTTCTTC. J is TRBJ2-1 and V is TRBV5-1; 7 bases line up with TRBD2. This CDR3 has 17 residues. Germline CDR1 and CDR2: SGHRS and YFSETQ. Losses at the gene ends were 3 bases for V and 0 bases for J; bases not matched to a gene: 9.

This clonotype was seen at least ten times. This chain connects TRBV5-1 to TRBJ2-3; 11 bases are shared with TRBD2. The V segment lost 0 bases and the J segment 4 bases; nucleotides outside the gene matches: 4. This CDR3 is built from 16 residues. CDR1 and CDR2 from the germline V gene are SGHRS and YFSETQ. CDR3 DNA sequence: TGCGCCAGCAGCTTGGAACTAGCGGGAGCGGCAGATACGCAGTATTTT. As protein: CASSLELAGAADTQYF.

Points on this clonotype: This may be a read error: a much more frequent sequence differs by one nucleotide. CDR3 sequence (DNA): TGCTGTGCCCCACCCGCGGTGACAGCGGGGTACACAGATACGCAGTATTTT. Residues: CCAPPAVTAGYTDTQYF. The chain carries TRBV20-1 and TRBJ2-3; 7 bases line up with TRBD2. The germline gives CDR1 DFQATT, CDR2 SNEGSKA (reference sequence). CDR3 size: 17 residues.

This clonotype has at least ten counts. The genes are TRBV4-1 and TRBJ2-5, with 10 bases matching TRBD2. The CDR3 extends over 15 amino acids. Germline V gene data show CDR1 as MGHRA and CDR2 as YSYEKL. The J segment lost 5 bases and the V segment lost 0 bases, leaving 3 bases of the junction unmatched. This CDR3 reads CASSQDIAGGETQYF. CDR3 nucleotides: TGCGCCAGCAGCCAAGATATAGCGGGGGGCGAGACCCAGTACTTC.

At least ten counts were recorded for this clonotype. V is TRBV9 and J is TRBJ1-1; 9 positions match TRBD1. The CDR3 consists of 15 residues. CDR1 is SGDLS, CDR2 YYNGEE, per germline. V lost 3 bases, J lost 7 bases, and 10 bases stayed unmatched. This chain's CDR3 is CASSAIDRGINEAFF. The DNA for the CDR3 is TGTGCCAGCAGCGCCATTGACAGGGGGATAAATGAAGCTTTCTTT.

The chain recombines TRBV9 with TRBJ2-2; 11 nucleotides match TRBD2. The CDR3 runs 18 residues. With 3 bases clipped from V and 5 bases from J, the junction kept 12 bases outside the gene matches. Germline V gene lookup returns CDR1 SGDLS and CDR2 YYNGEE. The CDR3 coding sequence is TGTGCCAGCAGCGCCGGACTAGCGGGCCGGACGGGAACCGGGGAGCTGTTTTTT. Amino acid sequence: CASSAGLAGRTGTGELFF.

This clonotype was detected ten times or more. The V and J genes are TRBV28 and TRBJ2-7, with TRBD1 matching 7 bases. Losses at the gene ends were 5 bases for V and 3 bases for J; bases not matched to a gene: 10. CDR3 length: 15 amino acids. The germline V gene has CDR1 MDHEN and CDR2 SYDVKM. Written as DNA, the CDR3 is TGTGCCAGCAGTCTACAGGGGTCCCGGAGCTACGAGCAGTACTTC. It yields the protein CASSLQGSRSYEQYF.

Only a few counts were recorded for this clonotype. The rearrangement uses TRBV20-1 and TRBJ2-2; maybe TRBD2 (6 bases). This CDR3 spans 15 amino acids. Germline V CDR1 and CDR2: DFQATT, SNEGSKA (reference sequence). V lost 6 bases and J 0 bases, leaving 14 bases between the germline ends. CDR3 DNA sequence: TGCAGTGCCAAAATAGCGGCCGCGAACACCGGGGAGCTGTTTTTT. Translated, it gives CSAKIAAANTGELFF.

There are many counts of this clonotype. The chain joins TRBV27 to TRBJ2-1; 9 bases are a match to TRBD2. CDR1 is MNHEY, CDR2 SMNVEV, per germline (reference sequence). The CDR3 length is 18 residues. V lost 5 bases and J lost 7; bases outside the gene matches: 18. The DNA of the CDR3 is TGTGCCAGCAGTGGCCTTATAACTGGGGCGGGAGGGGGTAATGAGCAGTTCTTC. Its protein is CASSGLITGAGGGNEQFF.

This clonotype was detected many times. This chain links TRBV5-1 with TRBJ2-1; 8 bases fit TRBD1. V shed 4 bases and J 8 bases; nucleotides not matched to a gene: 11. The CDR3 runs 15 residues. Per the germline V gene, CDR1 is SGHRS and CDR2 is YFSETQ. CDR3 in DNA: TGCGCCAGCAGCCCCGGGGACAGGAGACGCGATGAGCAGTTCTTC. It specifies CASSPGDRRRDEQFF.

This clonotype was observed many times. The genes are TRBV7-6 and TRBJ2-1, with D possibly being TRBD1 or TRBD2 (6 bases each). There are 15 residues in the CDR3. The V and J ends lost 4 bases and 6 bases respectively, with 16 bases between them. Germline CDR1 is SGHVS and CDR2 is FNYEAQ. The CDR3 is CASSWGAGRGNEQFF. As DNA, the CDR3 is TGTGCCAGCAGCTGGGGGGCAGGGCGGGGCAATGAGCAGTTCTTC.

This clonotype occurred a few times. The chain has TRBV14 and TRBJ2-5; 11 positions match TRBD2. This CDR3 spans 23 amino acids. The germline CDR1 and CDR2 sequences are SGHDN and FVKESK. V was pared by 4 bases and J by 2 bases, with 27 bases of the junction left unmatched. CDR3 sequence: CASSPARGVGLADPPVVQETQYF. In DNA form, the CDR3 reads TGTGCCAGCAGCCCAGCTCGCGGGGTGGGACTAGCGGACCCACCTGTCGTACAAGAGACCCAGTACTTC.

This clonotype was counted at least ten times. The chain recombines TRBV2 with TRBJ1-5; unclear D gene. The germline gives CDR1 SNHLY, CDR2 FYNNEI. CDR3 length: 14 amino acids. Trimming left V 4 bases short and J 6 bases short, with 13 bases between. The CDR3 region is CASSAQTVSQPQHF. In nucleotides, the CDR3 is TGTGCCAGCAGTGCTCAGACTGTTTCTCAGCCCCAGCATTTT.

The sample holds many counts of this clonotype. This rearrangement joins TRBV5-1 to TRBJ2-3; 12 positions match TRBD2. V was pared by 4 bases and J by 3 bases, with 9 bases of the junction left unmatched. This CDR3 has 17 residues. The germline CDR1 and CDR2 sequences are SGHRS and YFSETQ. This CDR3 is CASSHTSGGLGTDTQYF. The DNA of the CDR3 is TGCGCCAGCAGCCACACTAGCGGGGGGCTGGGGACAGATACGCAGTATTTT.

This clonotype was counted ten times or more. V gene TRBV5-1 combines with J gene TRBJ1-1, with a possible D match to TRBD1 (5 bases). The CDR3 covers 14 residues. With 0 bases removed from V and 3 bases from J, the gap between germline ends came to 9 bases. The germline V gene has CDR1 SGHRS and CDR2 YFSETQ. In nucleotides, the CDR3 is TGCGCCAGCAGCTTGGGAGGGGCCTACACTGAAGCTTTCTTT. Translating gives CASSLGGAYTEAFF.

This clonotype occurred many times. V gene TRBV5-1 combines with J gene TRBJ1-2; TRBD1 aligns across 9 bases. From germline, CDR1 is SGHRS and CDR2 YFSETQ. V was pared by 5 bases and J by 11 bases, with 16 bases of the junction left unmatched. The CDR3 runs 15 residues. The CDR3 region is CASRDSQGASERYTF. In nucleotides, the CDR3 is TGCGCCAGCAGGGATTCACAGGGGGCCTCCGAGAGGTACACCTTC. The variable domain in full, completed from reference TRBV5-1 and TRBJ1-2, reads KAGVTQTPRYLIKTRGQQVTLSCSPISGHRSVSWYQQTPGQGLQFLFEYFSETQRNKGNFPGRFSGRQFSNSRSEMNVSTLELGDSALYLCASRDSQGASERYTFGSGTRLTVV.

Of note for this clonotype: One end of the junction fails to match germline, which may point to a read error. J is TRBJ2-2 and V is TRBV7-9; a weak D match, TRBD2 (5 bases). CDR3 length equals 15 residues. Germline CDR1 and CDR2: SEHNR and FQNEAQ (reference sequence). Written as DNA, the CDR3 is TGTGCCAGCAGCTGGGCTGAGCTTAACACCGGGGAGCAGTTTTTT. It translates to CASSWAELNTGEQFF.

This clonotype was observed many times. The gene calls are TRBV9 and TRBJ1-4, with 7 positions matching TRBD1. CDR1 SGDLS and CDR2 YYNGEE come from the germline V gene. V trimming: 3 bases; J trimming: 4 bases; junction bases outside the gene matches: 9. There are 16 residues in the CDR3. Here the CDR3 DNA reads TGTGCCAGCAGCGCAACGACTAGACAGGGTAATGAAAAACTGTTTTTT. Translation gives CASSATTRQGNEKLFF. Full variable domain (outside the CDR3, taken from reference TRBV9 and TRBJ1-4): DSGVTQTPKHLITATGQRVTLRCSPRSGDLSVYWYQQSLDQGLQFLIQYYNGEERAKGNILERFSAQQFPDLHSELNLSSLELGDSALYFCASSATTRQGNEKLFFGSGTQLSVL.

Ten or more counts support this clonotype. This chain links TRBV20-1 with TRBJ2-7; the D gene is possibly TRBD2 (6 bases). The V gene's germline CDR1 is DFQATT and CDR2 SNEGSKA (reference sequence). This CDR3 comprises 14 residues. Trimming took 0 bases from V and 1 from J, leaving 10 bases between them. The CDR3 nucleotides read TGCAGTGCTAGAGATCTAGCGCGGTCCTACGAGCAGTACTTC. Its protein product is CSARDLARSYEQYF.

The rearrangement joins TRBV30 to TRBJ2-1; D perhaps matches TRBD2 (5 bases). The germline CDR1 and CDR2 sequences are GTSNPN and SVGIG (reference sequence). Between the trimmed V and J ends, which lost 1 base and 2 bases, there was a span of 15 bases. The CDR3 consists of 16 residues. The CDR3 here is CAWSGEWSGAYNEQFF. The CDR3 bases are TGTGCCTGGAGTGGTGAATGGAGCGGTGCCTACAATGAGCAGTTCTTC.

This clonotype was counted ten times or more. The chain uses TRBV28 and TRBJ2-7; possible D gene TRBD2, 5 bases. CDR3 size: 13 residues. CDR1 is MDHEN, CDR2 SYDVKM, per germline. V dropped 6 bases and J dropped 6 bases, with 15 bases sitting between them. The CDR3 DNA is TGTGCCAGCAGCCGATGGCCTAGCCCCGAGCAGTACTTC. This gives the protein CASSRWPSPEQYF.